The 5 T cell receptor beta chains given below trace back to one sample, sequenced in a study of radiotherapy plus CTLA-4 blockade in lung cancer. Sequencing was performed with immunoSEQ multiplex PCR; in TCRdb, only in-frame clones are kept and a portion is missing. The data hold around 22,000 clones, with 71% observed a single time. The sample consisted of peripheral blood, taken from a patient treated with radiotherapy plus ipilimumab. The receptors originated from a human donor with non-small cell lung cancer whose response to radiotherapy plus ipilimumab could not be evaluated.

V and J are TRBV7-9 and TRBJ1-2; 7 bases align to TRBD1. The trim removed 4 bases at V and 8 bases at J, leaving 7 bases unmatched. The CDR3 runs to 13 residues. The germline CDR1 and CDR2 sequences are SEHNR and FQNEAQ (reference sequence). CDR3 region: CASSSTGLYGYTF. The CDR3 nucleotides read TGTGCCAGCAGCTCGACAGGGCTATACGGCTACACCTTC.

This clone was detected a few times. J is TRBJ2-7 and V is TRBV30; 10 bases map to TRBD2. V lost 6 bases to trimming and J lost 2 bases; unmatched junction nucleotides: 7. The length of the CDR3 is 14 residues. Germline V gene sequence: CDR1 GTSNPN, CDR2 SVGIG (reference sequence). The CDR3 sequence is CACLGLAETYEQYF. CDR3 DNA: TGTGCCTGCCTAGGACTAGCGGAAACCTACGAGCAGTACTTC.

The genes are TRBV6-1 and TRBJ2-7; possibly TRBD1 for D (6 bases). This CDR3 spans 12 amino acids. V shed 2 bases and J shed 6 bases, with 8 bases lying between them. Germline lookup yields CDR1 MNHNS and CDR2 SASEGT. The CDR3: CASSERQAEQYF. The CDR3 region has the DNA TGTGCCAGCAGTGAACGACAGGCCGAGCAGTACTTC.

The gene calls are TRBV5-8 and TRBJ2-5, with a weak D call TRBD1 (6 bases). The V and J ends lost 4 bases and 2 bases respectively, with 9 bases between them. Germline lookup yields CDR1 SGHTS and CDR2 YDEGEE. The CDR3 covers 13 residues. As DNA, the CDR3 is TGTGCCAGCAGCCGACAGGATCAAGAGACCCAGTACTTC. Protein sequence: CASSRQDQETQYF. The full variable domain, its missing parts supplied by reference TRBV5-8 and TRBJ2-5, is EAGVTQSPTHLIKTRGQQATLRCSPISGHTSVYWYQQALGLGLQFLLWYDEGEERNRGNFPPRFSGRQFPNYSSELNVNALELEDSALYLCASSRQDQETQYFGPGTRLLVL.

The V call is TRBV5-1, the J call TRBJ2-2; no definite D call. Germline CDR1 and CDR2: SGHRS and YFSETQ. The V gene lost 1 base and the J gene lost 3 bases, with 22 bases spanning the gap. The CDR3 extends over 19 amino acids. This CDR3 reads CASSLIQSGSQLYTGELFF. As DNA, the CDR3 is TGCGCCAGCAGCTTGATCCAAAGTGGCAGTCAATTATACACCGGGGAGCTGTTTTTT.